This T cell receptor beta chain emerged from a study of blood T cell repertoires in COVID-19. The overall study: Sources were T cells, B-cell-depleted T cells, or PBMCs; the material itself was cDNA or gDNA.

Under the authors' procedure: Researchers report that nucleated cell counts were estimated from reference gene primer amplification. The assay was immunoSEQ multiplex PCR, and TCRdb's table has in-frame clones only and misses some. V and J calls and clone size are copied from that table; D and trimming were computed from the DNA. The sample records about 120,000 clones, 65% to 90% being singletons. Germline V gene lookup returns CDR1 GTSNPN and CDR2 SVGIG (reference sequence). Trimming took 2 bases from V and 5 from J; bases not matched to a gene: 5. CDR3 size: 14 residues. The TCR sequence derives from a man older than 75 with acute or convalescent COVID-19. V and J are TRBV30 and TRBJ1-1, with TRBD1 matching 10 bases. Sequenced material: peripheral blood. The CDR3 sequence: CAWSTGQGYTEAFF. In DNA, the CDR3 is TGTGCCTGGAGTACGGGACAGGGGTATACTGAAGCTTTCTTT.